This TCR beta chain was recovered during a study of siplizumab effects on memory and regulatory T cells. Only in-frame clones appear in the TCRdb table, and some are missing; sequencing was by immunoSEQ multiplex PCR. The sample records 70,000 to 90,000 clones, 85% to 90% being singletons. This clonotype originated in a human donor in good health. Sequences were obtained from CD4+ T cells sorted from blood.

CDR3 in amino acids: CASSPSSLGYEQYF. DNA for the CDR3: TGTGCCAGCAGCCCTTCTTCCCTCGGTTACGAGCAGTACTTC. This sequence joins TRBV7-2 and TRBJ2-7; D is uncertain. CDR1 SGHTA and CDR2 FQGNSA come from the germline V gene. Trimming removed 5 bases at V and 4 bases at J, with 15 bases between. CDR3 length equals 14 residues.